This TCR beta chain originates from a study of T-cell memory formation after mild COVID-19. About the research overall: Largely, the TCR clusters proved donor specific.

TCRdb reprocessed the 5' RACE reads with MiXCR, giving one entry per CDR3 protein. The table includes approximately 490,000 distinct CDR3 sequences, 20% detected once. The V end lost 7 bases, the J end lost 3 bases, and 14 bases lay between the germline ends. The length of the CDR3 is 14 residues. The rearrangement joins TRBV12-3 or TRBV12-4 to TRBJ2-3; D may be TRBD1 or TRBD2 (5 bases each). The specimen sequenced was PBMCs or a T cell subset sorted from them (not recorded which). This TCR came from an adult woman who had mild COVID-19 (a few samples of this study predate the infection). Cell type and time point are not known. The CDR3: CASTVPGRTDTQYF. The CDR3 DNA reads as TGTGCCAGCACCGTACCGGGGCGGACAGATACGCAGTATTTT.